This entry is about one T cell receptor beta chain. The antigen is unknown. The identical CDR3 is also encoded by other nucleotide sequences in the sample. This record comes from a study of shared clonotypes between healthy human individuals. Study-wide points: It was the non-shared clonotypes that had lower generation probabilities than clonotypes shared by all four donors.

Replicate PCRs run on sorted subsets employed around 200 ng DNA, roughly 30,000 T cell genomes. Sequencing was performed with immunoSEQ multiplex PCR; in TCRdb, only in-frame clones are kept and a portion is missing. The sample lists roughly 2 million clones; almost 96% were seen once. Germline V CDR1 and CDR2: SGHRS, YFSETQ. V lost 1 base, J lost 0 bases, and 8 bases lay in between. CDR3 length equals 15 residues. The TCR comes from a man between 18 and 35 years old in good health. The genes are TRBV5-1 and TRBJ1-3, with D unresolved. Sequencing was performed on naive CD4+ T cells sorted from blood. Noted subset: CD45RA+ positively selected. CDR3 in DNA: TGCGCCAGCAGCTTGACTGGCACCTCTGGAAACACCATATATTTT. Translation gives CASSLTGTSGNTIYF.